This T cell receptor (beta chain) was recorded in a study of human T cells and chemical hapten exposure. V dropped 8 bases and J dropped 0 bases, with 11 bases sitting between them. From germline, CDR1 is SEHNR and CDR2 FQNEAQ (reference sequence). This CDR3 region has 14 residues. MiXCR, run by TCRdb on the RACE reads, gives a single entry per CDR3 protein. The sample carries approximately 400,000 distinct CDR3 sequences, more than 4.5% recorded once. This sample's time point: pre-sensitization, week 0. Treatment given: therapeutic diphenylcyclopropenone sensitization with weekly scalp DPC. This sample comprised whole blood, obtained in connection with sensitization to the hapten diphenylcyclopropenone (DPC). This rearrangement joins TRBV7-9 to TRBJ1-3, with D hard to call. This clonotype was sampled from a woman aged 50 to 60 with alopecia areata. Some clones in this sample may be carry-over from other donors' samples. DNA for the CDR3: TGTGCCAGCTTGGACCTCCACTCTGGAAACACCATATATTTT. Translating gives CASLDLHSGNTIYF.